Each of the 24 T cell receptor beta chains below was sequenced from the same sample in a study of T-cell memory formation after mild COVID-19. TCRdb reprocessed the 5' RACE reads with MiXCR, giving one entry per CDR3 protein. The sample has about 350,000 distinct CDR3 sequences, 12% to 15% seen once; the top ten hold about 20%. Material for sequencing was PBMCs or a T cell subset sorted from them (not recorded which). The receptors here all came from a man younger than 35 who had mild COVID-19 (a few samples of this study predate the infection). Cell type and time point are not known.

This clonotype was observed a handful of times. The CDR3 reads CASSLNPVLEEQYF. DNA of the CDR3: TGTGCCAGCAGCTTAAATCCAGTTTTGGAGGAGCAGTACTTC. This chain joins TRBV7-2 and TRBJ2-7; D gene unclear. V lost 2 bases and J lost 7, with 15 bases in between. This CDR3 region has 14 residues. CDR1 SGHTA and CDR2 FQGNSA come from the germline V gene.

This clonotype was seen more than once but under ten times. This rearrangement joins TRBV5-8 to TRBJ2-1, with TRBD1 matching over 7 bases. Losses at the gene ends were 3 bases for V and 3 bases for J; bases not matched to a gene: 6. Germline V gene lookup returns CDR1 SGHTS and CDR2 YDEGEE. The CDR3 runs to 15 residues. This CDR3 reads CASSYAGTVYNEQFF. The CDR3 DNA is TGTGCCAGCAGCTACGCCGGGACAGTCTACAATGAGCAGTTCTTC.

The rearrangement uses TRBV20-1 and TRBJ1-3, with a weak D call TRBD1 (5 bases). V shed 5 bases and J shed 2 bases, with 10 bases lying between them. The CDR3 is 13 residues long. The germline V gene encodes CDR1 DFQATT and CDR2 SNEGSKA (reference sequence). CDR3 nucleotide sequence: TGCAGTGCTGCCCAAGGGGCTGGAAACACCATATATTTT. This encodes CSAAQGAGNTIYF.

This clonotype was counted between two and nine times. The chain combines TRBV28 with TRBJ1-5; 11 bases align to TRBD1. The V gene's germline CDR1 is MDHEN and CDR2 SYDVKM. V lost 3 bases, J lost 0 bases, and 7 bases stayed unmatched. This CDR3 has 18 residues. This CDR3 is CASSFPGQGVYSNQPQHF. For the CDR3, the DNA is TGTGCCAGCAGTTTCCCGGGACAGGGGGTTTATAGCAATCAGCCCCAGCATTTT.

This clonotype was seen ten or more times. The chain recombines TRBV10-3 with TRBJ2-3, with D perhaps matching TRBD2 (8 bases). Germline V gene sequence: CDR1 ENHRY, CDR2 SYGVKD. The CDR3 loop spans 13 amino acids. V shed 8 bases and J shed 5 bases, with 14 bases lying between them. The chain's CDR3 is CAIGQAGGDTQYF. The DNA of the CDR3 is TGTGCCATCGGACAGGCGGGGGGAGATACGCAGTATTTT.

V gene TRBV5-1 combines with J gene TRBJ1-6, with D unresolved. Trimming removed 4 bases from V and 0 bases from J, with 17 bases in between. The CDR3 loop spans 18 amino acids. Per the germline V gene, CDR1 is SGHRS and CDR2 is YFSETQ. As DNA, the CDR3 is TGCGCCAGCAGCCCCCGTTTACGGGGAGACTCCTATAATTCACCCCTCCACTTT. Residues: CASSPRLRGDSYNSPLHF.

The rearrangement uses TRBV6-6 and TRBJ2-7, with 9 nucleotides matching TRBD1. From germline, CDR1 is MNHNY and CDR2 SVGAGI (reference sequence). The CDR3 contains 15 residues. J lost 2 bases, V lost 6 bases, and 8 bases had no gene match. CDR3 DNA: TGTGCCAGCAGCCCCTCAGGGACAGGGCCCTACGAGCAGTACTTC. This translates into CASSPSGTGPYEQYF.

This clonotype was counted a few times. The rearrangement uses TRBV3-1 and TRBJ2-2; D is ambiguous. Trimming removed 5 bases from V and 6 bases from J, with 7 bases in between. Germline loops: CDR1 LGHDT, CDR2 YNNKEL (reference sequence). There are 12 residues in the CDR3. The CDR3 DNA sequence: TGTGCCAGCAGCAATAGCCCCGGGGAGCTGTTTTTT. Amino acids: CASSNSPGELFF.

This clonotype was counted between two and nine times. This chain links TRBV7-2 with TRBJ2-5, with D unresolved. Germline V lookup: CDR1 SGHTA, CDR2 FQGNSA. The CDR3 consists of 13 residues. The V and J ends lost 4 bases and 4 bases respectively, with 10 bases between them. The CDR3 DNA reads as TGTGCCAGCAGCTCGAGGTTACCAGAGACCCAGTACTTC. It is translated as CASSSRLPETQYF.

This clonotype showed up many times. The chain employs TRBV7-2 and TRBJ2-6, with D possibly being TRBD2 (6 bases). Germline lookup yields CDR1 SGHTA and CDR2 FQGNSA. The CDR3 contains 16 residues. V lost 5 bases and J lost 4, with 15 bases in between. The CDR3 protein is CASSPTGGSGANVLTF. DNA of the CDR3: TGTGCCAGCAGCCCGACCGGGGGTTCAGGGGCCAACGTCCTGACTTTC.

Regarding this clonotype: The DNA is omitted, as the CDR3 cannot be located on it reliably, and the CDR3 follows TCRdb's listing. Here the CDR3 reads CISVPEAPQGSTEAFF. The V and J genes are TRBV7-5 and TRBJ1-1; the table's D call of TRBD1 was not tested on the DNA. TRBV7-5 is described as a pseudogene. The CDR3 numbers 16 amino acids, ends counted.

Many counts were recorded for this clonotype. The chain has TRBV7-2 and TRBJ2-5; TRBD1 is a possible D gene (5 bases). The CDR3 has 14 amino acids. Germline V lookup: CDR1 SGHTA, CDR2 FQGNSA. The V and J ends lost 4 bases and 4 bases respectively, with 13 bases between them. The DNA for the CDR3 is TGTGCCAGCAGCTCTTCGACAGACGGAGAGACCCAGTACTTC. It codes for CASSSSTDGETQYF.

The chain has TRBV2 and TRBJ1-5; 8 positions agree with TRBD1. After removal of 8 bases from V and 6 bases from J, the junction contained 3 bases not matched to a gene. CDR3 size: 12 residues. In germline, CDR1 is SNHLY, CDR2 FYNNEI. CDR3 nucleotides: TGTGCCAGCGACAGGGGAGGTCAGCCCCAGCATTTT. Translated: CASDRGGQPQHF.

This clonotype was detected ten times or more. The gene calls are TRBV7-2 and TRBJ2-5, with D perhaps assigned TRBD1 or TRBD2 (6 bases each). The length of the CDR3 is 16 residues. Germline loops: CDR1 SGHTA, CDR2 FQGNSA. The V gene lost 3 bases and the J gene lost 2 bases, with 16 bases spanning the gap. CDR3 DNA: TGTGCCAGCAGCTTTAATGGGGGGCGGAAACAAGAGACCCAGTACTTC. Encoded protein: CASSFNGGRKQETQYF.

A few counts support this clonotype. V and J are TRBV10-3 and TRBJ1-3; D not certain. The germline gives CDR1 ENHRY, CDR2 SYGVKD. V gave up 0 bases and J gave up 1 base, with 7 bases separating them. This CDR3 is 15 amino acids long. CDR3 region: CAISESLWSGNTIYF. The CDR3 nucleotides read TGTGCCATCAGTGAGTCCCTTTGGTCTGGAAACACCATATATTTT.

The CDR3 protein is CASRLVGANTEAFF. CDR3 DNA: TGCGCCAGCAGACTGGTAGGGGCCAACACTGAAGCTTTCTTT. The J gene is TRBJ1-1, the V gene TRBV4-1; D may be TRBD1 (5 bases). Germline CDR1 is MGHRA and CDR2 is YSYEKL. Deletions cut 6 bases from V and 2 bases from J, with 13 bases between. This CDR3 has 14 amino acids.

The V gene is TRBV28, the J gene TRBJ1-5; 11 bases map to TRBD1. The germline V gene has CDR1 MDHEN and CDR2 SYDVKM. V lost 4 bases to trimming and J lost 7 bases; unmatched junction nucleotides: 6. The CDR3 has 15 residues. In nucleotides, the CDR3 is TGTGCCAGCAGTTCACCGGGACAGGGGGGGCAGCCCCAGCATTTT. Translation gives CASSSPGQGGQPQHF.

This chain joins TRBV6-5 and TRBJ2-1; 8 positions agree with TRBD1. There are 12 residues in the CDR3. CDR1 is MNHEY and CDR2 is SVGAGI in the germline V gene. Trimming cost V 6 bases and J 10 bases; bases outside gene matches: 5. Here the CDR3 DNA reads TGTGCCAGCAGCCGCAGGGGGCACGAGCAGTTCTTC. It codes for CASSRRGHEQFF.

This clonotype was seen at least ten times. This chain links TRBV6-2 or TRBV6-3 with TRBJ2-5; D gene ambiguous. The germline CDR1 and CDR2 sequences are MNHEY and SVGEGT. V was clipped by 1 base and J by 3 bases, with 9 bases between them. The CDR3 loop spans 14 amino acids. CDR3 sequence: CASSYFSAEETQYF. CDR3 DNA: TGTGCCAGCAGTTACTTCTCGGCGGAAGAGACCCAGTACTTC.

This clonotype was detected a few times. This chain links TRBV29-1 with TRBJ2-3; D is perhaps TRBD2 (5 bases). The CDR3 totals 14 residues. V was pared by 3 bases and J by 0 bases, with 10 bases between. Germline-derived CDR1 and CDR2 are SQVTM and ANQGSEA. CDR3 loop: CSVEPADSTDTQYF. The CDR3 DNA follows: TGCAGCGTTGAGCCAGCGGATAGCACAGATACGCAGTATTTT.

The sample holds a few counts of this clonotype. This chain joins TRBV29-1 and TRBJ2-3, with D tentatively TRBD1 (5 bases). Trimming pared 6 bases from V and 11 bases from J, leaving 12 bases between. The CDR3 totals 10 residues. Germline CDR1 SQVTM, CDR2 ANQGSEA. CDR3 loop: CSVADNVQYF. CDR3 coding DNA: TGCAGCGTCGCGGACAATGTGCAGTATTTT.

There are many counts of this clonotype. The chain couples TRBV3-1 to TRBJ2-5, with 9 bases fitting TRBD1. In germline, CDR1 is LGHDT, CDR2 YNNKEL (reference sequence). The J segment lost 5 bases and the V segment lost 1 base, leaving 5 bases of the junction unmatched. This CDR3 has 15 amino acids. The DNA for the CDR3 is TGTGCCAGCAGCCAAGTACAGGGGGCTCCGGAGACCCAGTACTTC. This sequence encodes CASSQVQGAPETQYF.

The chain combines TRBV7-2 with TRBJ1-1, with unresolved D. The ends were cut back, 5 bases at V and 4 bases at J, with 11 bases in the middle. The germline V gene encodes CDR1 SGHTA and CDR2 FQGNSA. The CDR3 sequence is 13 residues long. In nucleotides, the CDR3 is TGTGCCAGCAGCAGCAGCGGTCTCACTGAAGCTTTCTTT. As protein: CASSSSGLTEAFF.

In its sample, this clonotype was seen a few times. V is TRBV29-1 and J is TRBJ2-3, with TRBD1 matching 10 bases. Germline loops: CDR1 SQVTM, CDR2 ANQGSEA. V lost 6 bases and J lost 5; bases outside the gene matches: 8. This CDR3 comprises 14 residues. CDR3 amino acids: CSVETGQGEDTQYF. CDR3 nucleotides: TGCAGCGTCGAAACCGGACAGGGGGAAGATACGCAGTATTTT.